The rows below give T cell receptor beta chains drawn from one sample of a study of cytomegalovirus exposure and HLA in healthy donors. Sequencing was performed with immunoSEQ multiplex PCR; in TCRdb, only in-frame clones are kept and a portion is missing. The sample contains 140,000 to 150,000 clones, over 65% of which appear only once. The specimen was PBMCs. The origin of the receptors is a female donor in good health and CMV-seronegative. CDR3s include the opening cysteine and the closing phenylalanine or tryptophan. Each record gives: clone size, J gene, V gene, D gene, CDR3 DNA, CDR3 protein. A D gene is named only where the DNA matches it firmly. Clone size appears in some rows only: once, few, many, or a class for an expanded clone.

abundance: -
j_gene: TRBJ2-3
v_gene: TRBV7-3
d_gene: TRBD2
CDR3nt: TGTGCCAGCAGCTTAGGTGGACTAGCGGATACGCAGTATTTT
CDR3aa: CASSLGGLADTQYF

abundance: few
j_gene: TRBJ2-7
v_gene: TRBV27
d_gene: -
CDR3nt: TGTGCCAGCAGTCCACTAATGGGAGAAAACTACGAGCAGTACTTC
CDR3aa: CASSPLMGENYEQYF

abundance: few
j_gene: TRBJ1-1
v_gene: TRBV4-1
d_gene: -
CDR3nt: TGCGCCAGCAGTTATCGGGACACCATGAACACTGAAGCTTTCTTT
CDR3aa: CASSYRDTMNTEAFF

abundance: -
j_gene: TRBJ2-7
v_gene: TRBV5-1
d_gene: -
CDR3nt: TGCGCCAGCAGCCCTGTGGTCCAGGGTCCCTCCTACGAGCAGTACTTC
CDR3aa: CASSPVVQGPSYEQYF

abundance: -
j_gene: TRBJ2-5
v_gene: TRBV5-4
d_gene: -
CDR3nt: TGTGCCAGCAGCTTGGGACAGATCCAAGAGACCCAGTACTTC
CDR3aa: CASSLGQIQETQYF

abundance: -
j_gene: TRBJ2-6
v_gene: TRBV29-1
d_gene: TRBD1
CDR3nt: TGCAGCGCGCGGACAGGGACGGACGGGGCCAACGTCCTGACTTTC
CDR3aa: CSARTGTDGANVLTF

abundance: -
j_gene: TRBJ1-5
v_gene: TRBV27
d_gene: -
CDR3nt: TGTGCCAGCAGTCCCCGGGGGGCTAGCAATCAGCCCCAGCATTTT
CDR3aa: CASSPRGASNQPQHF

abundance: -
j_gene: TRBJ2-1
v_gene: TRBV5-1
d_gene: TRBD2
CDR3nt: TGCGCCAGCAGGGGTCTGGCAGCGGGAAGGAATGAGCAGTTCTTC
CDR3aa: CASRGLAAGRNEQFF

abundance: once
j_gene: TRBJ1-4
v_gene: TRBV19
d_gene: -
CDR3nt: TGTGCCAGTAGCTGGGGACTGAGGGGCGAAAAACTGTTTTTT
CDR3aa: CASSWGLRGEKLFF

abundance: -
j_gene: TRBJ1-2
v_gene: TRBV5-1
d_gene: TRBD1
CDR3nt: TGCGCCAGCAGCTTATCACAGGGGGAAGGCTACACCTTC
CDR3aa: CASSLSQGEGYTF